This section outlines one TCR beta chain sequence together with its context. This sample was included in a study of Tregs in tolerant kidney transplant recipients. Some clones are missing from TCRdb's copy, which holds only in-frame ones; the method was immunoSEQ multiplex PCR. The table includes more than 90,000 clones, over 85% detected once. Related graft donors supplied nonmyeloablative bone marrow transplants, and mixed chimerism was transient. The material was CD4+ T cells from blood (PBMCs), obtained 12 months after the transplant. The clonotype was recovered from a human patient who received a combined kidney and bone marrow transplant. Part of the T cells may come from the graft donor.

The CDR3 reads CASSLDLVGQRLNYGYTF. As DNA, the CDR3 is TGTGCCAGCAGCTTGGACCTCGTAGGACAGCGATTAAACTATGGCTACACCTTC. This sequence joins TRBV5-6 and TRBJ1-2; possibly TRBD1 for D (6 bases). Trimming removed 0 bases from V and 2 bases from J, with 20 bases in between. This CDR3 contains 18 residues. Germline assignment: CDR1 SGHDT and CDR2 YYEEEE.